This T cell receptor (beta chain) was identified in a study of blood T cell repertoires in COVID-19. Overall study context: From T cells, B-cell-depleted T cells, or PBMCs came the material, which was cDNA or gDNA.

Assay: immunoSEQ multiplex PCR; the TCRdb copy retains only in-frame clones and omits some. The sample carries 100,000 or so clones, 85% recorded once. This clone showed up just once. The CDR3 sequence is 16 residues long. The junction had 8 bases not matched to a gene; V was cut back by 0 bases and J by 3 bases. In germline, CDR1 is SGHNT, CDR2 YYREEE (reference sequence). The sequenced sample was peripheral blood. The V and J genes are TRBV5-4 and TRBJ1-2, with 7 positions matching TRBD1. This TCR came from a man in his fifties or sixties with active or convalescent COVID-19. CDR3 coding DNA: TGTGCCAGCAGCTTGGGAAGGGGGCGCAGTCACTATGGCTACACCTTC. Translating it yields CASSLGRGRSHYGYTF.